This T cell receptor beta chain is drawn from a study of T cell repertoires in cytomegalovirus infection. Germline CDR1 reads MDHEN; CDR2 reads SYDVKM. There are 14 residues in the CDR3. Unmatched junction bases numbered 5, after V lost 3 bases and J lost 5 bases. TCRdb itself ran the reads through MiXCR, one entry per CDR3 protein. The table includes roughly 720,000 distinct CDR3 sequences, 35% detected once. Whole-study results and caveats: The response measured ex vivo was dominated by TCR beta clonotypes (HLA-C-restricted and CMV-specific).

Notes on this clonotype: Its antigen is unidentified.

This TCR was sampled from a human donor in good health (CMV status not recorded). Some clones in this sample may be carry-over from other donors' samples. Sequenced material: PBMCs. The chain joins TRBV28 to TRBJ1-2; TRBD1 agrees at 8 bases. The DNA for the CDR3 is TGTGCCAGCAGTTTGTGGACAGGGACGTATGGCTACACCTTC. It encodes CASSLWTGTYGYTF.